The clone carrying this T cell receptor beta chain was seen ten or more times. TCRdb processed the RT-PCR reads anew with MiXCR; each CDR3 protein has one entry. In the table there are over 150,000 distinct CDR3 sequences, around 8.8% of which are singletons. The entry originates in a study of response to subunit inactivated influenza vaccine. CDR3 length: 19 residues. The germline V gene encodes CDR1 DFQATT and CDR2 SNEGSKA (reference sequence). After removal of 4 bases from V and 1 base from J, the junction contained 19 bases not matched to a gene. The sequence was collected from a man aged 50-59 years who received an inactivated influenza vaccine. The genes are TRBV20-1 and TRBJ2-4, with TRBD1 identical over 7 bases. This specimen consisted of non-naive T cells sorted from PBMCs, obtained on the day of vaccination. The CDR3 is CSATRQGPARTLAKNIQYF. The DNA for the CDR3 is TGCAGTGCTACCCGACAGGGACCCGCTCGGACCTTGGCCAAAAACATTCAGTACTTC.